This TCR beta chain is drawn from a study of technical replicates of blood from a few donors. This CDR3 spans 12 amino acids. Germline trimming cut 4 bases from V and 5 bases from J; bases unmatched to any gene: 5. Looked up from germline, CDR1 is GTSNPN and CDR2 is SVGIG (reference sequence). TCRdb's copy holds only in-frame clones and misses some; the assay was immunoSEQ multiplex PCR. The sample has about 83,000 clones; approximately 96% are singletons. Source material: T cells isolated from PBMCs. The origin of this receptor is a human donor in good health. The rearrangement links TRBV30 to TRBJ2-7; 7 nucleotides agree with TRBD2. CDR3 nucleotide sequence: TGTGCCTGGACCGTGGGGGGGAACGAGCAGTACTTC. Residues: CAWTVGGNEQYF.